This TCR beta chain was obtained from a study of blood T cells in healthy people across ages. Using a J-beta primer mix together with a sample-barcoded 5' primer, a second PCR was run for roughly 7 to 12 cycles. MiXCR was run by TCRdb on the 5' RACE reads, yielding one entry per CDR3 protein. The sample shows 1.5 million to 2 million distinct CDR3 sequences, 49% of them seen only once. Per germline, CDR1 SGHAT and CDR2 FQNNGV. The CDR3 sequence is 15 residues long. With 0 bases removed from V and 7 bases from J, the gap between germline ends came to 13 bases. This sequence joins TRBV11-2 and TRBJ2-1; D not resolved. Specimen: blood. The sequence was obtained from a woman in her thirties or forties in good health. As DNA, the CDR3 is TGTGCCAGCAGCTTAGATAACGGTGGATATAATGAGCAGTTCTTC. Its protein is CASSLDNGGYNEQFF.